These T cell receptor beta chains were read from a single sample in a study of regulatory T cells in long-lasting Graves disease. Each CDR3 protein is one row after TCRdb ran MiXCR on the multiplex PCR reads. The sample carries roughly 610,000 distinct CDR3 sequences, about 15% recorded once. The same specimen was also included in a second study, on T cells in Graves' hyperthyroidism and ophthalmopathy.

The sequencing used peripheral blood mononuclear cells (PBMCs), collected at new diagnosis, from a patient treated with antithyroid drugs. The receptors derive from a woman in her twenties or thirties with Graves disease. Both conserved end residues are part of each CDR3. A D gene is named only where the DNA matches it firmly. Clone size appears in some rows only: once, few, many, or a class for an expanded clone.

many	TRBV28	TRBJ2-1	NA	TGTGCCAGCAGCGAACCCAGAGAAGATAGAGGTGAGCAGTTCTTC	CASSEPREDRGEQFF
many	TRBV28	TRBJ1-2	NA	TGTGCCAGCAGTTTAGTGCTAGAAGGGGGCTACACCTTC	CASSLVLEGGYTF
NA	TRBV9	TRBJ2-5	TRBD1	TGTGCCAGCAGCGTAGCGGACAGGGAACAAGAGACCCAGTACTTC	CASSVADREQETQYF
NA	TRBV7-3	TRBJ2-3	NA	TGTGCCAGCAGCTTGATGGTTAGCACAGATACGCAGTATTTT	CASSLMVSTDTQYF
NA	TRBV5-1	TRBJ2-3	TRBD2	TGCGCCAGCAAACTTCGGACTAGCGCAGATACGCAGTATTTT	CASKLRTSADTQYF
many	TRBV7-9	TRBJ2-5	TRBD2	TGTGCCAGCAGCTTGACTAGCGTGGAGACCCAGTACTTC	CASSLTSVETQYF
many	TRBV3-1	TRBJ1-2	NA	TGTGCCAGCAGCCCCTTCCTGGAGGGTGGCTACACCTTC	CASSPFLEGGYTF
many	TRBV5-1	TRBJ2-3	TRBD2	TGCGCCAGCAGCATAATCCTAGCGGGAGGTGGAGGAGATACGCAGTATTTT	CASSIILAGGGGDTQYF
many	TRBV28	TRBJ1-3	NA	TGTGCCAGCAGTTTACCTGGACCCCAAGGTGGAAACACCATATATTTT	CASSLPGPQGGNTIYF
NA	TRBV9	TRBJ1-5	NA	TGTGCCAGCAGCGTAAACATCGATCGCAATCAGCCCCAGCATTTT	CASSVNIDRNQPQHF
many	TRBV28	TRBJ1-1	NA	TGTGCCAGCAGTTTCGAGGGTAGGGTGGTGAACACTGAAGCTTTCTTT	CASSFEGRVVNTEAFF
many	TRBV7-3	TRBJ1-6	NA	TGTGCCAGCAGCTTAGAGGGGTCCTATAATTCACCCCTCCACTTT	CASSLEGSYNSPLHF
many	TRBV6-1	TRBJ2-3	NA	TGTGCCAGCAATCCCCGCGGGCGAAGGACAGATACGCAGTATTTT	CASNPRGRRTDTQYF
few	TRBV7-9	TRBJ2-7	TRBD2	TGTGCCAGCCGGAATAGCGGGATCTACGAGCAGTACTTC	CASRNSGIYEQYF
few	TRBV28	TRBJ1-6	NA	TGTGCCAGCAGTTTTAGGGGGATGAATTCACCCCTCCACTTT	CASSFRGMNSPLHF
many	TRBV6-1	TRBJ1-2	TRBD1	TGTGCCAGCAGCTCAGACAGGGGGTTAGTCTACACCTTC	CASSSDRGLVYTF
many	TRBV24-1	TRBJ1-5	NA	TGTGCCACCAGTGATTCCTTACGGGGGGCAGCTCAGCCCCAGCATTTT	CATSDSLRGAAQPQHF
NA	TRBV5-1	TRBJ2-7	NA	TGCGCCAGCAGCTTGGGGAAAGGAGTGGGGGGCCACGAGCAGTACTTC	CASSLGKGVGGHEQYF
NA	TRBV6-1	TRBJ2-5	NA	TGTGCCAGCAGGGGTAGGGGCGGAGAGACCCAGTACTTC	CASRGRGGETQYF
NA	TRBV5-4	TRBJ1-3	NA	TGTGCCAGCAGCTCCGACCCGGCTGGAAACACCATATATTTT	CASSSDPAGNTIYF
NA	TRBV29-1	TRBJ2-7	TRBD2	TGCAGCGTTCGTCTCAGGACTAGCGGGAGTCTCAACGAGCAGTACTTC	CSVRLRTSGSLNEQYF
NA	TRBV13	TRBJ2-2	TRBD1	TGTGCCAGCAGCAAAGGACAGGGTTTGACCGGGGAGCTGTTTTTT	CASSKGQGLTGELFF
many	TRBV5-1	TRBJ1-1	NA	TGTGCCAGCAGTTTATCCCTGAACACTGAAGCTTTCTTT	CASSLSLNTEAFF
NA	TRBV20-1	TRBJ2-1	NA	TGCAGTGCTCTCCTCCCCTCGTTCGCCCAAATGGTTGAGCAGTTCTTC	CSALLPSFAQMVEQFF
many	TRBV5-1	TRBJ2-1	TRBD2	TGCGCCAGCAGCCCGGAGGGACTATTCTCCTACAATGAGCAGTTCTTC	CASSPEGLFSYNEQFF
NA	TRBV11-1	TRBJ2-7	NA	TGTGCCAGCAGCTTGGCAGGTAGGGGGGTCGGCGAGCAGTACTTC	CASSLAGRGVGEQYF
NA	TRBV19	TRBJ1-2	TRBD1	TGTGCCAGTAGTATAGCGGGGACAGGGGGCTATGGCTACACCTTC	CASSIAGTGGYGYTF
NA	TRBV20-1	TRBJ2-7	NA	TGCAGTGCCCAGATAGGCGAGCAGTACTTC	CSAQIGEQYF
few	TRBV14	TRBJ2-5	NA	TGTGCCAGCAGCCGACTTAGCGGCCAAGAGACCCAGTACTTC	CASSRLSGQETQYF
few	TRBV19	TRBJ2-5	NA	TGTGCCAGTAGTATTATGTCAGGCGGAGAGACCCAGTACTTC	CASSIMSGGETQYF
many	TRBV2	TRBJ1-5	TRBD1	TGTGCCAGCAGTGAAGGGACAGGGATTACTCAGCCCCAGCATTTT	CASSEGTGITQPQHF
few	TRBV5-1	TRBJ1-4	NA	TGCGCCAGCAGCTTGGCCGACGGCCAGAATGAAAAACTGTTTTTT	CASSLADGQNEKLFF
few	TRBV5-1	TRBJ2-1	TRBD2	TGCGCCAGCAGCATCACTAGCGGGAGTTCCCATGAGCAGTTCTTC	CASSITSGSSHEQFF
NA	TRBV12-3/TRBV12-4	TRBJ2-3	NA	TGTGCCAGCATGGGGTTCACAGATACGCAGTATTTT	CASMGFTDTQYF
many	TRBV27	TRBJ1-5	NA	TGTGCCAGCACCCCCAGGCAGGGTAGCAATCAGCCCCAGCATTTT	CASTPRQGSNQPQHF
NA	TRBV30	TRBJ1-4	TRBD1	TGTGCCGCCCAGGGGGCCCCAACTAATGAAAAACTGTTTTTT	CAAQGAPTNEKLFF
NA	TRBV29-1	TRBJ1-1	TRBD1	TGCAGCATCAGACGGGACAGGGTGGGCACTGAAGCTTTCTTT	CSIRRDRVGTEAFF
many	TRBV7-2	TRBJ2-7	NA	TGTGCCAGCAGCTTAGAATCCTACGAGCAGTACTTC	CASSLESYEQYF
once	TRBV30	TRBJ1-1	NA	TGTGCCTGGCTCGATACTATGAACACTGAAGCTTTCTTT	CAWLDTMNTEAFF
few	TRBV6-1	TRBJ2-5	TRBD1	TGTGCCAGCAGCCGGGACAGGGTGGAACAAGAGACCCAGTACTTC	CASSRDRVEQETQYF
NA	TRBV27	TRBJ1-4	NA	TGTGCCAGCAGAGACCGCGGGCAAAAACTGTTTTTT	CASRDRGQKLFF
many	TRBV12-3/TRBV12-4	TRBJ1-5	NA	TGTGCCAGCGGTGACCAGGGTAGGCCTGGCCAGCCCCAGCATTTT	CASGDQGRPGQPQHF
NA	TRBV18	TRBJ2-3	NA	TGTGCCAGCTCACCACCCGGACCCGCAGATACGCAGTATTTT	CASSPPGPADTQYF
NA	TRBV19	TRBJ1-1	NA	TGTGCCAGTGAATTTGAACGGGACGGTGAAGCTTTCTTT	CASEFERDGEAFF
few	TRBV5-1	TRBJ2-3	TRBD1	TGCGCCAGCAGCTGGACAGGGGTAGGAACAGATACGCAGTATTTT	CASSWTGVGTDTQYF
NA	TRBV6-9	TRBJ2-5	NA	TGTGCCAGCAGTTACCTCGGATCAGGGGTCGGGTTGGAGACCCAGTACTTC	CASSYLGSGVGLETQYF
once	TRBV6-4	TRBJ2-3	TRBD2	TGTGCCAGCCGAGCGGGGGATACGCAGTATTTT	CASRAGDTQYF
few	TRBV30	TRBJ2-5	NA	TGTGCCAGGGGTTTAGGCCAAGAGACCCAGTACTTC	CARGLGQETQYF
few	TRBV20-1	TRBJ1-6	TRBD1	TGCAGCGCCCGGACAGGGGGTACACCCCTCCACTTT	CSARTGGTPLHF